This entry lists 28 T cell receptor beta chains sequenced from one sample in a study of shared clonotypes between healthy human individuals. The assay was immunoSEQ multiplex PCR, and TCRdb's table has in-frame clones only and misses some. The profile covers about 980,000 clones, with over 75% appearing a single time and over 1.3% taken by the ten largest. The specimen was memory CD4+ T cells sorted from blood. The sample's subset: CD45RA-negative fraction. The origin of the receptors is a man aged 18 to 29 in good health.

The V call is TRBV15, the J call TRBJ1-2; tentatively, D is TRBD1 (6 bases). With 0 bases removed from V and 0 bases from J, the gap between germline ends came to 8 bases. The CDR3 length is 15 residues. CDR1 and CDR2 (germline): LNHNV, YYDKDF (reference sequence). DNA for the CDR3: TGTGCCACCAGCAGAGATAGGGGGGCTAACTATGGCTACACCTTC. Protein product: CATSRDRGANYGYTF.

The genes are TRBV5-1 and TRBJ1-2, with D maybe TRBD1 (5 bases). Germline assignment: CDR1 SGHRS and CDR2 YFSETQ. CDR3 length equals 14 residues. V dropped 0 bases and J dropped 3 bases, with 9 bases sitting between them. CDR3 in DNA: TGCGCCAGCAGCTTGGATGCAGGGTACTATGGCTACACCTTC. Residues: CASSLDAGYYGYTF.

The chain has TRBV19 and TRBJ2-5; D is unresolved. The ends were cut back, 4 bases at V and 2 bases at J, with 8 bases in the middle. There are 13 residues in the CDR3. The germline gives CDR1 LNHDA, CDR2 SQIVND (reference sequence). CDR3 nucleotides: TGTGCCAGTAGTACCTCGATGCAAGAGACCCAGTACTTC. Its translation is CASSTSMQETQYF.

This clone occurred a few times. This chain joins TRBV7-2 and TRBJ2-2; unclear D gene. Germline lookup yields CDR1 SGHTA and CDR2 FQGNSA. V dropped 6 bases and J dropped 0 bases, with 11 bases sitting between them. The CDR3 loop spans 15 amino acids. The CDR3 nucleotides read TGTGCCAGCAGGCAAAGATTAGCGAACACCGGGGAGCTGTTTTTT. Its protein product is CASRQRLANTGELFF.

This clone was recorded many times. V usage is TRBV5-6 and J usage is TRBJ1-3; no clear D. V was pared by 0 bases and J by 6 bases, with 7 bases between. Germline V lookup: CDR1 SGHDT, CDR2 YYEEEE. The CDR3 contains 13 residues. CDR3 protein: CASSLVELNTIYF. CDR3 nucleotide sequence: TGTGCCAGCAGCTTGGTCGAACTAAACACCATATATTTT.

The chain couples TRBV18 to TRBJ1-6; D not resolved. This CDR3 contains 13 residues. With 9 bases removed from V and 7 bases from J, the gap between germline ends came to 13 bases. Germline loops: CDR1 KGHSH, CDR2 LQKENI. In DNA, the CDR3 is TGTGCCAGTAGCGAGGTCAAGAATTCACCCCTCCACTTT. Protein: CASSEVKNSPLHF. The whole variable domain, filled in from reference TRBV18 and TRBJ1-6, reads NAGVMQNPRHLVRRRGQEARLRCSPMKGHSHVYWYRQLPEEGLKFMVYLQKENIIDESGMPKERFSAEFPKEGPSILRIQQVVRGDSAAYFCASSEVKNSPLHFGNGTRLTVT.

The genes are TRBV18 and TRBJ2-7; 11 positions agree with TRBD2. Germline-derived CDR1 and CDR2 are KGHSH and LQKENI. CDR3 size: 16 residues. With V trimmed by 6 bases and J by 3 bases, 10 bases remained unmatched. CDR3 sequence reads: CASSPLAGGTFYEQYF. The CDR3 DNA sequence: TGTGCCAGCTCGCCGCTAGCGGGAGGTACCTTCTACGAGCAGTACTTC.

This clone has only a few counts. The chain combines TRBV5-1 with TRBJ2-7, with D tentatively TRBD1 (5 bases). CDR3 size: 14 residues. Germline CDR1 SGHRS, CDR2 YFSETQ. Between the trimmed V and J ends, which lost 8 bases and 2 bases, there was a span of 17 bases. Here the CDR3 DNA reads TGCGCCAGTCGTCCCTCGGCAGGGCCCTACGAGCAGTACTTC. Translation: CASRPSAGPYEQYF.

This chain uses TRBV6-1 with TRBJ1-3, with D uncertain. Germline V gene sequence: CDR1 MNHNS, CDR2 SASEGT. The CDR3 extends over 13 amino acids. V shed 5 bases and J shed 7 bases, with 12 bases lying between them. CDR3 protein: CASSSSISNTIYF. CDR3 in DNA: TGTGCCAGCAGTTCGAGTATTAGTAACACCATATATTTT.

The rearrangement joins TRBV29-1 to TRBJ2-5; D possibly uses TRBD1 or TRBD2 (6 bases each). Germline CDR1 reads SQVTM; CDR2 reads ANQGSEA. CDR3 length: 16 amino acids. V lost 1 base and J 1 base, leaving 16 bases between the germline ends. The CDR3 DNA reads TGCAGCGTTGAAGGGGGGGCAGAGAGTAGCCAAGAGACCCAGTACTTC. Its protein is CSVEGGAESSQETQYF.

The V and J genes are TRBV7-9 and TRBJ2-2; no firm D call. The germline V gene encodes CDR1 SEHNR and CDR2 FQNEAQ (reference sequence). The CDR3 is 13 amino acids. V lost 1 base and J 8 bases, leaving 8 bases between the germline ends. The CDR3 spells CASSLDRPGELFF. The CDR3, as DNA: TGTGCCAGCAGCTTAGACAGACCGGGGGAGCTGTTTTTT. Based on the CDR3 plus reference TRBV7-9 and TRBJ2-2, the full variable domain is DTGVSQNPRHKITKRGQNVTFRCDPISEHNRLYWYRQTLGQGPEFLTYFQNEAQLEKSRLLSDRFSAERPKGSFSTLEIQRTEQGDSAMYLCASSLDRPGELFFGEGSRLTVL.

The CDR3 DNA is TGTGCCAGCAGGGGTACTATCCAATCGGACGAGCAGTACTTC. Translating it yields CASRGTIQSDEQYF. This sequence joins TRBV5-4 and TRBJ2-7; D uncertain. V was shortened by 5 bases and J by 5 bases, with 17 bases between the two germline ends. Germline V lookup: CDR1 SGHNT, CDR2 YYREEE (reference sequence). This CDR3 spans 14 amino acids.

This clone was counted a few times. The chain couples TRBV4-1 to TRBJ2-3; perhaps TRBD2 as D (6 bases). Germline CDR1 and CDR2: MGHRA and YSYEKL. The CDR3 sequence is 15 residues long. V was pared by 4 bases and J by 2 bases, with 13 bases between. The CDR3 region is CASSPGDGNTDTQYF. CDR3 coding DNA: TGCGCCAGCAGCCCGGGGGACGGAAACACAGATACGCAGTATTTT.

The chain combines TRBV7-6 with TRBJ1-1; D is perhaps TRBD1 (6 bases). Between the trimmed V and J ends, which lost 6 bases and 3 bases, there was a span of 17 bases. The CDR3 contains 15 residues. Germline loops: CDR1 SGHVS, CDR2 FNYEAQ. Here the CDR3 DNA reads TGTGCCAGCAGTTTACAGGGTGATTTGGACACTGAAGCTTTCTTT. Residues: CASSLQGDLDTEAFF.

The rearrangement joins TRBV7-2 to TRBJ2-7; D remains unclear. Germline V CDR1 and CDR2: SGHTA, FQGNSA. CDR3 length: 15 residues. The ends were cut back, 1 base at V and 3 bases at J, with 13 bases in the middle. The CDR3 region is CASSLDGLVSYEQYF. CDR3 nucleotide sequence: TGTGCCAGCAGCTTAGACGGGCTAGTTAGCTACGAGCAGTACTTC.

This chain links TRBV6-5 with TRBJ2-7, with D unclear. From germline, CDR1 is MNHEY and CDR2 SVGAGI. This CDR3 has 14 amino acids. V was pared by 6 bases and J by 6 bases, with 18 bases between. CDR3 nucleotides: TGTGCCAGCAGAACTCGGGTCTCACGCCCCGAGCAGTACTTC. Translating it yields CASRTRVSRPEQYF.

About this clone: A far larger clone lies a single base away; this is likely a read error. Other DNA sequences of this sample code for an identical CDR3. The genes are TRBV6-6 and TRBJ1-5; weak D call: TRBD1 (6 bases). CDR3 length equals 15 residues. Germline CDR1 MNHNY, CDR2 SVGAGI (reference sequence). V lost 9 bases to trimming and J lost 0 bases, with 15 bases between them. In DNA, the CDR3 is TGTGCCAGTACCGCAGGGGTGGATAGCAATCAGCCCCAGCATTTT. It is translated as CASTAGVDSNQPQHF.

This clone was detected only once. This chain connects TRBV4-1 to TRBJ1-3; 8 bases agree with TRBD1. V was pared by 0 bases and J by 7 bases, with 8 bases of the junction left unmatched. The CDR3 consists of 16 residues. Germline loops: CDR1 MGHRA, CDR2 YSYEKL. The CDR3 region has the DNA TGCGCCAGCAGCCAAGATCGCGGACAGGGCTTCAACACCATATATTTT. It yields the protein CASSQDRGQGFNTIYF.

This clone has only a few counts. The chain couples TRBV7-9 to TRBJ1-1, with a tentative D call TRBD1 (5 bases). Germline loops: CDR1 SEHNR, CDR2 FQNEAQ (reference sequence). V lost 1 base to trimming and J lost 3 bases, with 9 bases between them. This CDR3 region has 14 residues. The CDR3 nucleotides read TGTGCCAGCAGCTTAGGGGTGGGGGACACTGAAGCTTTCTTT. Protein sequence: CASSLGVGDTEAFF.

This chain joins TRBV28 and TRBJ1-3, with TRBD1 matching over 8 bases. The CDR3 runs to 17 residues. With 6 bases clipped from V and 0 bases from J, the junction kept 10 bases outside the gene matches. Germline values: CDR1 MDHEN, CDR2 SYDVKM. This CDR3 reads CASSDEGTGHSGNTIYF. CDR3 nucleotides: TGTGCCAGCAGCGATGAAGGGACAGGCCACTCTGGAAACACCATATATTTT.

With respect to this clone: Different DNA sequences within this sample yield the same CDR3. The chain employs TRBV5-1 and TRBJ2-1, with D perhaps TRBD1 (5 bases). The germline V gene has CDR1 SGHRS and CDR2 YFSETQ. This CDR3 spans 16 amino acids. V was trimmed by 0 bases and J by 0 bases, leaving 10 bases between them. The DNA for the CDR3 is TGCGCCAGCAGCTTGGTGGCCACAGGCTCCTACAATGAGCAGTTCTTC. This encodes CASSLVATGSYNEQFF. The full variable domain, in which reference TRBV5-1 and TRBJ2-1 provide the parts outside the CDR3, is KAGVTQTPRYLIKTRGQQVTLSCSPISGHRSVSWYQQTPGQGLQFLFEYFSETQRNKGNFPGRFSGRQFSNSRSEMNVSTLELGDSALYLCASSLVATGSYNEQFFGPGTRLTVL.

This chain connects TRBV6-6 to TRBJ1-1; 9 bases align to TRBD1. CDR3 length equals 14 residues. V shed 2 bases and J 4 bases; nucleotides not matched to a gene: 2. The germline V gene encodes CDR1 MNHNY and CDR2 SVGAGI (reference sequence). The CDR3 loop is CASSYPTGGTEAFF. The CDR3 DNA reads TGTGCCAGCAGTTACCCGACAGGGGGCACTGAAGCTTTCTTT.

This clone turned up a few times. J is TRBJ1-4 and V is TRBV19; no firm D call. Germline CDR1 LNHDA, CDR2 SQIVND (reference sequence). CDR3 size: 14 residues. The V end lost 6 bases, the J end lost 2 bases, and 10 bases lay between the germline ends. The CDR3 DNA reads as TGTGCCAGTAGCTCTGTGGGCACTAATGAAAAACTGTTTTTT. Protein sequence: CASSSVGTNEKLFF.

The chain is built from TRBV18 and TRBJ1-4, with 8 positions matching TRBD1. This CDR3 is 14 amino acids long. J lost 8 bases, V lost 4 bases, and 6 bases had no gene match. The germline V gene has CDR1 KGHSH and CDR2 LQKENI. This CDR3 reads CASSQTTGAEKLFF. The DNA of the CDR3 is TGTGCCAGCTCACAGACGACAGGGGCGGAAAAACTGTTTTTT.

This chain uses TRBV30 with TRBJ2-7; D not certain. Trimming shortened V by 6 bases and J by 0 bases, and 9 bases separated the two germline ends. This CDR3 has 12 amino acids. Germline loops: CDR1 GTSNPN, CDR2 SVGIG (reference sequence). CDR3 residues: CACRPDSYEQYF. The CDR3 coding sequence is TGTGCCTGCCGACCAGACTCCTACGAGCAGTACTTC.

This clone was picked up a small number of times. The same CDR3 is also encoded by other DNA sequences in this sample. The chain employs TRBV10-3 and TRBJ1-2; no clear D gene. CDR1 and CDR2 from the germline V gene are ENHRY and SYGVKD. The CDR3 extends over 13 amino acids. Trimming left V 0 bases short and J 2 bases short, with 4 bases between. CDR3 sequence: CAISESTNYGYTF. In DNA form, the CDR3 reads TGTGCCATCAGTGAGTCGACAAACTATGGCTACACCTTC.

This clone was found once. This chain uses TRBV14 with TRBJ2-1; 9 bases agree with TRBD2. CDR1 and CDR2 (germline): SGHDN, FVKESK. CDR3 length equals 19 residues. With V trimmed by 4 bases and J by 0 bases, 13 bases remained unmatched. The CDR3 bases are TGTGCCAGCAGCCTTTCTTCGACTAGCGGATTCCTCTCCTACAATGAGCAGTTCTTC. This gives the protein CASSLSSTSGFLSYNEQFF.

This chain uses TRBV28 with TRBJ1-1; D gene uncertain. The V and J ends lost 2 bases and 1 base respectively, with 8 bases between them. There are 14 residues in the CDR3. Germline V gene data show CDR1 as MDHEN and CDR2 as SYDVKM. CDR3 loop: CASSLEFKNTEAFF. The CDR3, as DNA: TGTGCCAGCAGTTTAGAGTTTAAGAACACTGAAGCTTTCTTT.